Listed here are 3 T cell receptor beta chains from one sample, sequenced in a study of cytomegalovirus exposure and HLA in healthy donors. Primers included in the PCR were 60 Vbeta and 13 Jbeta primers. Only in-frame clones appear in the TCRdb table, and some are missing; sequencing was by immunoSEQ multiplex PCR. In the table there are about 140,000 clones, around 72% of which are singletons. Material for sequencing was PBMCs. The receptors were gathered from a woman in her thirties or forties in good health and CMV-seronegative.

This clone showed up just once. The J gene is TRBJ2-1, the V gene TRBV9; weak D call: TRBD2 (6 bases). V was cut by 4 bases and J by 7 bases, with 12 bases left in between. The CDR3 consists of 13 residues. In germline, CDR1 is SGDLS, CDR2 YYNGEE. The CDR3 nucleotides read TGTGCCAGCAGCTCTAGTGGGGGGAATGAGCAGTTCTTC. Its translation: CASSSSGGNEQFF. Variable domain in full (rest from reference TRBV9 and TRBJ2-1): DSGVTQTPKHLITATGQRVTLRCSPRSGDLSVYWYQQSLDQGLQFLIQYYNGEERAKGNILERFSAQQFPDLHSELNLSSLELGDSALYFCASSSSGGNEQFFGPGTRLTVL.

The chain employs TRBV11-1 and TRBJ2-3; D unresolved. This CDR3 spans 14 amino acids. Trimming pared 5 bases from V and 6 bases from J, leaving 15 bases between. Per germline, CDR1 SGHAT and CDR2 FQDESV (reference sequence). In nucleotides, the CDR3 is TGTGCCAGCAGCGCTAGTCCGTTCGTGGATACGCAGTATTTT. Translating gives CASSASPFVDTQYF.

This chain links TRBV28 with TRBJ1-2; maybe TRBD1 (6 bases). Germline CDR1 is MDHEN and CDR2 is SYDVKM. The CDR3 has 13 amino acids. This CDR3 is CAHKGGRAYGYTF. CDR3 sequence (DNA): TGTGCTCACAAGGGGGGGAGGGCTTATGGCTACACCTTC.